The rows below give T cell receptor beta chains drawn from one sample of a study of blood T cell repertoires in COVID-19. Only in-frame clones appear in the TCRdb table, and some are missing; sequencing was by immunoSEQ multiplex PCR. The sample includes about 270,000 clones, approximately 89% seen only once; the top ten take around 1.5%. Input material: peripheral blood. The receptor set was obtained from a woman in her sixties who had recovered from COVID-19. CDR3s leave out the opening cysteine and the closing phenylalanine or tryptophan. Each record gives: J gene, V gene, D gene, CDR3 protein. The D gene is left open where the match is weak.

J gene: TRBJ2-2
V gene: TRBV28
D gene: TRBD1
CDR3 protein: ASSWGQANTGELF

J gene: TRBJ1-2
V gene: TRBV7-9
D gene: TRBD1
CDR3 protein: ASSNPGQGAGGYT

J gene: TRBJ1-2
V gene: TRBV7-8
D gene: TRBD1
CDR3 protein: ASSLDRGDGYT

J gene: TRBJ1-2
V gene: TRBV6-5
D gene: .
CDR3 protein: ASTESDSLYGYT

J gene: TRBJ2-7
V gene: TRBV28
D gene: TRBD1
CDR3 protein: ASRPTGTGTYEQY

J gene: TRBJ2-1
V gene: TRBV11-3
D gene: .
CDR3 protein: ASSSQADDNEQF

J gene: TRBJ2-7
V gene: TRBV24-1
D gene: .
CDR3 protein: ATRSLDRTYEQY

J gene: TRBJ2-7
V gene: TRBV7-3
D gene: TRBD2
CDR3 protein: ASSLDGSGGAMIYEQY

J gene: TRBJ2-1
V gene: TRBV29-1
D gene: TRBD2
CDR3 protein: SGLSGGAGEQF

J gene: TRBJ2-2
V gene: TRBV5-1
D gene: TRBD1
CDR3 protein: ASSLTGGRNTGELF

J gene: TRBJ2-3
V gene: TRBV6-6
D gene: .
CDR3 protein: ASNPPGDWDTQY

J gene: TRBJ2-3
V gene: TRBV11-2
D gene: TRBD1
CDR3 protein: ASSSMGQGASDTQY

J gene: TRBJ2-3
V gene: TRBV7-9
D gene: .
CDR3 protein: ASRFSGLARSDTQY

J gene: TRBJ2-2
V gene: TRBV3-1/TRBV3-2
D gene: .
CDR3 protein: ASSQGPGSTGNEITGELF

J gene: TRBJ2-2
V gene: TRBV29-1
D gene: .
CDR3 protein: SVLTTGNTGELF

J gene: TRBJ2-5
V gene: TRBV11-2
D gene: .
CDR3 protein: ASSSTWAQETQY

J gene: TRBJ2-3
V gene: TRBV11-3
D gene: TRBD1
CDR3 protein: ASSLDRGVSTDTQY

J gene: TRBJ2-7
V gene: TRBV28
D gene: .
CDR3 protein: ASSLWPDRPEQY

J gene: TRBJ1-3
V gene: TRBV10-3
D gene: .
CDR3 protein: AITAEFTIY

J gene: TRBJ2-5
V gene: TRBV7-9
D gene: TRBD2
CDR3 protein: ASSLEGGGGETQY

J gene: TRBJ2-3
V gene: TRBV6-5
D gene: .
CDR3 protein: ASTERGGADTQY

J gene: TRBJ2-3
V gene: TRBV6-5
D gene: TRBD2
CDR3 protein: ASSYVAGVTDTQY

J gene: TRBJ1-5
V gene: TRBV21-1
D gene: .
CDR3 protein: ASSPRGGGNQPQH

J gene: TRBJ1-2
V gene: TRBV5-1
D gene: .
CDR3 protein: ASSFTGFDYGYT

J gene: TRBJ2-5
V gene: TRBV4-3
D gene: TRBD1
CDR3 protein: ASSQVFGTGGFQETQY

J gene: TRBJ2-3
V gene: TRBV19
D gene: .
CDR3 protein: ASSSARTDSTDTQY

J gene: TRBJ1-1
V gene: TRBV2
D gene: .
CDR3 protein: ARHREVNTEAF